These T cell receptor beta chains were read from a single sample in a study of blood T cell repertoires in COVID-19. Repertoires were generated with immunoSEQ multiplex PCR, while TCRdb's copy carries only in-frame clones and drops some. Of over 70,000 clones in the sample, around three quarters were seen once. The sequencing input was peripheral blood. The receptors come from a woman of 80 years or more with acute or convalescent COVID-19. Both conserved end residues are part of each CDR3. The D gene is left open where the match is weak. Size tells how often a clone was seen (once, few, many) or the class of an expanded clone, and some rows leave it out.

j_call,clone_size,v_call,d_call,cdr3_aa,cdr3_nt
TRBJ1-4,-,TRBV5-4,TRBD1,CASSSPGQGNEKLFF,TGTGCCAGCAGCTCCCCGGGACAGGGGAATGAAAAACTGTTTTTT
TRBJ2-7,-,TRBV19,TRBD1,CASSPSDRGMPYEQYF,TGTGCCAGTAGTCCCTCCGACAGGGGAATGCCTTACGAGCAGTACTTC
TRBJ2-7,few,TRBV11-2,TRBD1,CASSSGQGYEQYF,TGTGCCAGCAGCTCAGGACAGGGTTACGAGCAGTACTTC
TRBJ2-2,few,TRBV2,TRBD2,CASSRTSGANTGELFF,TGTGCCAGCAGCCGGACTAGCGGGGCGAACACCGGGGAGCTGTTTTTT
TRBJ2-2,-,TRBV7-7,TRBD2,CASSLEPSGYTGELFF,TGTGCCAGCAGCTTAGAGCCTAGCGGTTACACCGGGGAGCTGTTTTTT
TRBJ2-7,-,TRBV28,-,CASSVRGGSYEQYF,TGTGCCAGCAGCGTCAGGGGCGGGAGCTACGAGCAGTACTTC
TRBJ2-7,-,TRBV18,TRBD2,CASSPLAGESYEQYF,TGTGCCAGCTCACCACTAGCGGGAGAGTCCTACGAGCAGTACTTC
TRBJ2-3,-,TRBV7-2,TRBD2,CASSSGGTDTQYF,TGTGCCAGCAGCAGCGGGGGCACAGATACGCAGTATTTT
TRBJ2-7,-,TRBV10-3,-,CAIKGESGGGYEQYF,TGTGCCATAAAGGGGGAATCGGGGGGCGGTTACGAGCAGTACTTC
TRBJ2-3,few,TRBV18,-,CASSPNGGDTQYF,TGTGCCAGCTCACCGAATGGGGGGGATACGCAGTATTTT
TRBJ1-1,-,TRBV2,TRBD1,CANGQGGNTEAFF,TGTGCCAACGGACAGGGAGGAAACACTGAAGCTTTCTTT